A single sample is the source of the 15 T cell receptor beta chains below, sequenced in a study of vaccination and CD4 T cells after COVID-19. TCRdb re-called the PCR reads through MiXCR, storing one row per CDR3 protein. The sample contains 15,000 to 20,000 distinct CDR3 sequences, 60% of which appear only once. The source material was CD4+ T cells from blood, sampled after SARS-CoV-2 vaccination. Receptors originate from a human donor who had recovered from COVID-19.

The J gene is TRBJ2-7, the V gene TRBV20-1; D is ambiguous. This CDR3 region has 16 residues. Germline CDR1 is DFQATT and CDR2 is SNEGSKA (reference sequence). The ends were cut back, 0 bases at V and 2 bases at J, with 17 bases in the middle. The CDR3 nucleotides are TGCAGTGCTAGAGATTTTATAGGCGGTAGTGCCTACGAGCAGTACTTC. It is translated as CSARDFIGGSAYEQYF.

The chain employs TRBV7-8 and TRBJ2-1, with D unclear. Germline-derived CDR1 and CDR2 are SGHVS and FQNEAQ. Between the trimmed V and J ends, which lost 4 bases and 5 bases, there was a span of 12 bases. There are 14 residues in the CDR3. As DNA, the CDR3 is TGTGCCAGCAGCTCCCCTAGAGGACACAATGAGCAGTTCTTC. This translates into CASSSPRGHNEQFF.

This clonotype was counted a few times. The J gene is TRBJ2-5, the V gene TRBV6-1; TRBD2 aligns across 15 bases. CDR1 is MNHNS and CDR2 is SASEGT in the germline V gene. The CDR3 totals 14 residues. The V gene end was trimmed by 4 bases and the J gene end by 11 bases; junction bases not matched to a gene: 5. The CDR3 loop reads CASSAGLAGGPQYF. The CDR3, as DNA: TGTGCCAGCAGTGCCGGACTAGCGGGAGGGCCACAGTACTTC.

J is TRBJ2-5 and V is TRBV6-1; 15 bases are a match to TRBD2. CDR3 length equals 16 residues. Germline CDR1 and CDR2: MNHNS and SASEGT. V trimming: 4 bases; J trimming: 2 bases; junction bases outside the gene matches: 2. CDR3 amino acids: CASSAGLAGGQETQYF. CDR3 sequence (DNA): TGTGCCAGCAGTGCAGGACTAGCGGGAGGGCAAGAGACCCAGTACTTC.

The chain employs TRBV20-1 and TRBJ2-7; D may be TRBD2 (6 bases). Germline loops: CDR1 DFQATT, CDR2 SNEGSKA (reference sequence). The germline V and J ends were trimmed by 2 bases and 6 bases, with 11 bases remaining between them. The CDR3 is 12 amino acids. CDR3 loop: CSARKTSSEQYF. The CDR3 DNA sequence: TGCAGTGCTAGAAAAACTAGCTCCGAGCAGTACTTC.

The rearrangement links TRBV5-1 to TRBJ2-3; D remains unclear. Germline V gives CDR1 SGHRS, CDR2 YFSETQ. Between the trimmed V and J ends, which lost 6 bases and 4 bases, there was a span of 9 bases. The CDR3 runs to 12 residues. CDR3: CASKFSADTQYF. CDR3 DNA sequence: TGCGCCAGCAAATTTTCGGCAGATACGCAGTATTTT.

The CDR3 spells CASSKPFSSVNTEAFF. In DNA form, the CDR3 reads TGTGCCAGTAGTAAACCCTTTTCTTCGGTGAACACTGAAGCTTTCTTT. The chain combines TRBV19 with TRBJ1-1; no definite D call. Germline V gene data show CDR1 as LNHDA and CDR2 as SQIVND (reference sequence). CDR3 length equals 16 residues. The V end was cut by 4 bases, the J end by 0 bases, with 15 bases between.

The rearrangement uses TRBV28 and TRBJ2-7, with 11 bases lining up with TRBD2. Germline V lookup: CDR1 MDHEN, CDR2 SYDVKM. This CDR3 has 15 residues. The ends lost 5 bases at V and 2 bases at J; junction bases unmatched: 5. CDR3 sequence: CASSITSGSAYEQYF. CDR3 in DNA: TGTGCCAGCAGTATTACTAGCGGGAGCGCCTACGAGCAGTACTTC.

The CDR3 coding sequence is TGTGCCATCAGTGACAACTACGAGCAGTACTTC. It yields the protein CAISDNYEQYF. The V gene is TRBV10-3, the J gene TRBJ2-7; no clear D gene. CDR3 length: 11 residues. Trimming removed 3 bases from V and 3 bases from J, with 3 bases in between. Germline V lookup: CDR1 ENHRY, CDR2 SYGVKD.

The rearrangement links TRBV4-2 to TRBJ1-2; 12 bases are a match to TRBD1. CDR1 and CDR2 (germline): LGHNA, YNFKEQ. Trimming took 1 base from V and 8 from J; bases not matched to a gene: 5. This CDR3 is built from 15 residues. The CDR3 here is CASSQAGTGGSGYTF. CDR3 nucleotide sequence: TGTGCCAGCAGCCAAGCCGGGACAGGGGGCTCGGGCTACACCTTC.

V and J are TRBV1 and TRBJ1-6. TRBV1 is tagged as a pseudogene. This CDR3 region has 12 residues. The CDR3 DNA is TGCACCGTAAGGGTAGGTAATTCACCCCTCCACTTT. This sequence encodes CTVRVGNSPLHF.

This chain connects TRBV20-1 to TRBJ2-1, with 7 bases fitting TRBD2. The CDR3 is 13 residues long. After removal of 6 bases from V and 5 bases from J, the junction contained 7 bases not matched to a gene. Germline V gene data show CDR1 as DFQATT and CDR2 as SNEGSKA (reference sequence). The CDR3 sequence is CSASGTTNNEQFF. The CDR3 nucleotides are TGCAGTGCGAGCGGGACTACAAACAATGAGCAGTTCTTC.

The J gene is TRBJ2-5, the V gene TRBV24-1; D possibly corresponds to TRBD1 (5 bases). Trimming took off 3 bases at V and 3 bases at J, with 16 bases between the two ends. There are 16 residues in the CDR3. Germline V gene lookup returns CDR1 KGHDR and CDR2 SFDVKD. CDR3 region: CATSDIMQGQKETQYF. The CDR3 DNA sequence: TGTGCCACCAGTGATATAATGCAGGGCCAAAAAGAGACCCAGTACTTC.

This sequence joins TRBV18 and TRBJ2-1; TRBD1 aligns across 7 bases. The CDR3 length is 14 residues. Germline CDR1 is KGHSH and CDR2 is LQKENI. The ends lost 3 bases at V and 8 bases at J; junction bases unmatched: 7. The CDR3 sequence is CASSPDRSGHEQFF. The DNA of the CDR3 is TGTGCCAGCTCACCGGACAGGTCAGGGCATGAGCAGTTCTTC.

V gene TRBV7-9 combines with J gene TRBJ1-1; D unresolved. CDR1 and CDR2 from the germline V gene are SEHNR and FQNEAQ (reference sequence). Trimming shortened V by 3 bases and J by 2 bases, and 7 bases separated the two germline ends. The CDR3 length is 13 residues. The CDR3, as DNA: TGTGCCAGCAGCTTTCAGGTTAACACTGAAGCTTTCTTT. Translating it yields CASSFQVNTEAFF.